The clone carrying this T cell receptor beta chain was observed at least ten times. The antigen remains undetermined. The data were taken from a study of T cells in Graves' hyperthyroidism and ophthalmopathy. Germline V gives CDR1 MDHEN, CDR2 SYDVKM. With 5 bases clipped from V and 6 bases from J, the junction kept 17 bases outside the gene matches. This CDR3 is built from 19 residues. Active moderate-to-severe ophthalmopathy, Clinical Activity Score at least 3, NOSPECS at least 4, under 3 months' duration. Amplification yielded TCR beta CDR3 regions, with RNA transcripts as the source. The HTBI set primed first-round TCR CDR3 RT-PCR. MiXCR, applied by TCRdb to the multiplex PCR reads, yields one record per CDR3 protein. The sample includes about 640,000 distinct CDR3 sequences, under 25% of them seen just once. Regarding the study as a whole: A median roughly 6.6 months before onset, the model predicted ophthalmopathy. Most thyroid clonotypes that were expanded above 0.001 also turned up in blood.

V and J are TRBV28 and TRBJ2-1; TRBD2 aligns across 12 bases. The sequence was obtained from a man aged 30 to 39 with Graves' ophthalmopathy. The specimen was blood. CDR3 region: CASSLLAGGPERIINEQFF. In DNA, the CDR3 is TGTGCCAGCAGTCTTCTAGCGGGAGGGCCTGAGAGGATCATCAATGAGCAGTTCTTC.